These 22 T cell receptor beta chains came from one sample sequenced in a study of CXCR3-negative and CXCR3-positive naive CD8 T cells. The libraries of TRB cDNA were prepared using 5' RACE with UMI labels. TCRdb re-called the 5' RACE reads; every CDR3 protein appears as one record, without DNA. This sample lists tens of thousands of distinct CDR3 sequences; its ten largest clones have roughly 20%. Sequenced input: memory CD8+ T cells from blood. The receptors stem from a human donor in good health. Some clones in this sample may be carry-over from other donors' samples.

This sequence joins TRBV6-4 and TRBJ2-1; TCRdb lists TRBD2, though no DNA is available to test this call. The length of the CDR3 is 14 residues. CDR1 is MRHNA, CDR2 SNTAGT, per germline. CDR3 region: CASSDSVGGQEQFF.

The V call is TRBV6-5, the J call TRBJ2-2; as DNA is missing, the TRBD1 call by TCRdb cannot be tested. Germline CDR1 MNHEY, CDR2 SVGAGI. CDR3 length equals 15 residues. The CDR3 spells CASSPGDRVAGELFF.

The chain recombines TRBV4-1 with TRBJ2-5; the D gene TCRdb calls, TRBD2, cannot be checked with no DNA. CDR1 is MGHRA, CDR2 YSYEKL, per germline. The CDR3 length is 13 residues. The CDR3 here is CASRPERGETQYF.

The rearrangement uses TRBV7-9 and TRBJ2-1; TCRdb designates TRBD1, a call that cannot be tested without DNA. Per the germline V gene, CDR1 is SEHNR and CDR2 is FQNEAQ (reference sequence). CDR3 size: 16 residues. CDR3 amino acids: CASSLGGTADYNEQFF. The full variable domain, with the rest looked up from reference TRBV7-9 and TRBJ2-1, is DTGVSQNPRHKITKRGQNVTFRCDPISEHNRLYWYRQTLGQGPEFLTYFQNEAQLEKSRLLSDRFSAERPKGSFSTLEIQRTEQGDSAMYLCASSLGGTADYNEQFFGPGTRLTVL.

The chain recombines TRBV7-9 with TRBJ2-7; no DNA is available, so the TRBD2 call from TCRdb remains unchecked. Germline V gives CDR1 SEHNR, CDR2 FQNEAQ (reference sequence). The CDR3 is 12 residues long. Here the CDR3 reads CASGDSYYEQYF.

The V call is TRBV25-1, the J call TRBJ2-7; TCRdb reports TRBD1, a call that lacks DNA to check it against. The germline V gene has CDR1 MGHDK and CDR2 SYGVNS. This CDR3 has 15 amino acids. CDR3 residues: CASSGNQGFPLEQYF.

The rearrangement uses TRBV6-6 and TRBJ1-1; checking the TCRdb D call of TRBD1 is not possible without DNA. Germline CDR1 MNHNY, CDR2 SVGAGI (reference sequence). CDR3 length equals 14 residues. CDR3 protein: CASSPQQGSPEAFF.

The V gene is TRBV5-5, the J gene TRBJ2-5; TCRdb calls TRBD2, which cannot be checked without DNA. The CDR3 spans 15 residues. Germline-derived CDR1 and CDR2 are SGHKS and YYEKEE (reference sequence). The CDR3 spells CASSLGPGLQETQYF.

CDR3 sequence reads: CASSLGQSSYEQYF. The gene calls are TRBV11-2 and TRBJ2-7. CDR3 length equals 14 residues. Germline V gives CDR1 SGHAT, CDR2 FQNNGV.

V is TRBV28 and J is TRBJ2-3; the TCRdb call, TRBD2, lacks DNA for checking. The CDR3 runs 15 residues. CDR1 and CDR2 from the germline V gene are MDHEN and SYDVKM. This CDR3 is CASSASGGATDTQYF. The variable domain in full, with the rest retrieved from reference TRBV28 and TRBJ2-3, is DVKVTQSSRYLVKRTGEKVFLECVQDMDHENMFWYRQDPGLGLRLIYFSYDVKMKEKGDIPEGYSVSREKKERFSLILESASTNQTSMYLCASSASGGATDTQYFGPGTRLTVL.

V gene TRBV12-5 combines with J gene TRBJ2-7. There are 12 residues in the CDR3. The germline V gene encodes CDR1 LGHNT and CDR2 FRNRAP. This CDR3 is CASGHDTYEQYF.

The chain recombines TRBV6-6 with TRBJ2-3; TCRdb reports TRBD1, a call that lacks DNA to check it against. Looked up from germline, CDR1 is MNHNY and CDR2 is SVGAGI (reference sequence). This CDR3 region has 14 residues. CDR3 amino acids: CASRRDRVTDTQYF.

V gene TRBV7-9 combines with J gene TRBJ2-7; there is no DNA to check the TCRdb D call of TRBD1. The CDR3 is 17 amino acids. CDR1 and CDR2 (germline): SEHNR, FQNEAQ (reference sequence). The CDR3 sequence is CASSGEIGQGGSYEQYF.

The chain's CDR3 is CATSRDRAQQPQHF. The chain carries TRBV15 and TRBJ1-5. CDR1 is LNHNV and CDR2 is YYDKDF in the germline V gene (reference sequence). The CDR3 is 14 residues long.

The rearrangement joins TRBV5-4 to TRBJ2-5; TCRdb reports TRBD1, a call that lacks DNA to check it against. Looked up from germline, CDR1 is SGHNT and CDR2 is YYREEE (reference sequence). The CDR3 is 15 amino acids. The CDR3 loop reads CASSPGVGWRETQYF.

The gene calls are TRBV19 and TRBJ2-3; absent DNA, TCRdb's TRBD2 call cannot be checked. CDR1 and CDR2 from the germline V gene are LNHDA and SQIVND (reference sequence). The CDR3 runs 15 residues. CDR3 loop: CASRRTSGSTDTQYF.

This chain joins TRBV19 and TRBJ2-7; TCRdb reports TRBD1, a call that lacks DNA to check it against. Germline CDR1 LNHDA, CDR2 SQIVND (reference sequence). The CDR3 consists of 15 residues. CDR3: CASSHAGTGNYEQYF.

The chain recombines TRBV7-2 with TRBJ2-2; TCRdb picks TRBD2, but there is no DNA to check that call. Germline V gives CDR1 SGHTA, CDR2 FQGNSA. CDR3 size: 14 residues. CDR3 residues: CASSWTSAARELFF. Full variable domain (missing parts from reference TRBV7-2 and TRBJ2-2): GAGVSQSPSNKVTEKGKDVELRCDPISGHTALYWYRQSLGQGLEFLIYFQGNSAPDKSGLPSDRFSAERTGGSVSTLTIQRTQQEDSAVYLCASSWTSAARELFFGEGSRLTVL.

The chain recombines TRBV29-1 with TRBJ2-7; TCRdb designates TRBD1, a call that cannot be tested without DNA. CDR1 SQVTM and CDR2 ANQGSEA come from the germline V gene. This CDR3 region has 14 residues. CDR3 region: CSVATGGSLYEQYF.

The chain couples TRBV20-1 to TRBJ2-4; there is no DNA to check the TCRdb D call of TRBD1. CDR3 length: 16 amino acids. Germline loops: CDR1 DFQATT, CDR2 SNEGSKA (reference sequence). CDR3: CSARDLGGAGKNIQYF.

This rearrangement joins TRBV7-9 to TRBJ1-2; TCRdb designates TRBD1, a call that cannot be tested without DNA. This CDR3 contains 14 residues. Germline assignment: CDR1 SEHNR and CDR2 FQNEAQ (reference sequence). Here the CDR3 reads CASSYEQGNYGYTF. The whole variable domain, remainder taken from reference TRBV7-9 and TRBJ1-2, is DTGVSQNPRHKITKRGQNVTFRCDPISEHNRLYWYRQTLGQGPEFLTYFQNEAQLEKSRLLSDRFSAERPKGSFSTLEIQRTEQGDSAMYLCASSYEQGNYGYTFGSGTRLTVV.

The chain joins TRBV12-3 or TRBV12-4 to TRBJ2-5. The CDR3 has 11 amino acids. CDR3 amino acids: CASGDQETQYF.